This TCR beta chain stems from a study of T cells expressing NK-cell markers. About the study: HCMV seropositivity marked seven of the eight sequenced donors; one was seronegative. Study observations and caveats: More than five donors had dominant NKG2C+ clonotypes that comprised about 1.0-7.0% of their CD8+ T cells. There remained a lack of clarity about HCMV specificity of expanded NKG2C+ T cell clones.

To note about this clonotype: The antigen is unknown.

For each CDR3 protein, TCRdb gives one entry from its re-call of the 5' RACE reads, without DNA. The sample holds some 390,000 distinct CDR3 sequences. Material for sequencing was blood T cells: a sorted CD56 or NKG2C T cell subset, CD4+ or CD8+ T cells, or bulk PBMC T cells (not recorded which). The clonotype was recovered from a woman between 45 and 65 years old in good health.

The CDR3 region is CASSQDEGDEQFF. The V call is TRBV4-1, the J call TRBJ2-1; TCRdb designates TRBD1, a call that cannot be tested without DNA. The CDR3 sequence is 13 residues long. The germline gives CDR1 MGHRA, CDR2 YSYEKL.